The 10 T cell receptor beta chains below were found in one sample sequenced in a study of T cell clones after liver transplantation. The method was immunoSEQ multiplex PCR; TCRdb's version includes in-frame clones alone and lacks a portion of them. The table includes some 120,000 clones, 90% detected once. The starting material was CD4+ T cells from blood, obtained 12 months after liver transplant. The receptors stem from a human patient who received a liver transplant. Some T cells may have come from the graft donor.

This clone was detected once. The chain uses TRBV7-9 and TRBJ1-4; the D is unclear. The CDR3 is 14 amino acids. Trimming cost V 4 bases and J 8 bases, with 14 bases left between them. Germline V gene sequence: CDR1 SEHNR, CDR2 FQNEAQ (reference sequence). The CDR3 region has the DNA TGTGCCAGCAGCTCAGAAATAGGCTCGGAAAAACTGTTTTTT. This translates into CASSSEIGSEKLFF. Full variable domain (remainder filled in from reference TRBV7-9 and TRBJ1-4): DTGVSQNPRHKITKRGQNVTFRCDPISEHNRLYWYRQTLGQGPEFLTYFQNEAQLEKSRLLSDRFSAERPKGSFSTLEIQRTEQGDSAMYLCASSSEIGSEKLFFGSGTQLSVL.

The gene calls are TRBV28 and TRBJ2-3, with 7 nucleotides matching TRBD1. CDR1 and CDR2 (germline): MDHEN, SYDVKM. CDR3 length equals 16 residues. V dropped 2 bases and J dropped 2; count of bases not matched to a gene: 7. CDR3 amino acids: CASSLTQGLSTDTQYF. CDR3 in DNA: TGTGCCAGCAGTTTAACACAGGGGCTTTCCACAGATACGCAGTATTTT.

This rearrangement joins TRBV10-2 to TRBJ2-2, with D perhaps TRBD1 or TRBD2 (6 bases each). This CDR3 spans 16 amino acids. The ends were cut back, 2 bases at V and 0 bases at J, with 10 bases in the middle. Germline V gene lookup returns CDR1 WSHSY and CDR2 SAAADI. The CDR3 spells CASSEVGGANTGELFF. The CDR3 DNA follows: TGCGCCAGCAGTGAGGTGGGGGGCGCGAACACCGGGGAGCTGTTTTTT.

The chain is built from TRBV10-3 and TRBJ2-7; 7 bases match TRBD1. This CDR3 has 14 residues. Germline loops: CDR1 ENHRY, CDR2 SYGVKD. V shed 4 bases, J shed 7 bases, and the junction held 10 bases outside the gene matches. CDR3 DNA sequence: TGTGCCATCAGTGGGGGGACAGCGGTCGGGGAGCAGTACTTC. This codes for CAISGGTAVGEQYF.

The V and J genes are TRBV28 and TRBJ1-1; perhaps TRBD1 as D (5 bases). The V end lost 3 bases, the J end lost 5 bases, and 16 bases lay between the germline ends. Germline V CDR1 and CDR2: MDHEN, SYDVKM. The CDR3 contains 15 residues. The CDR3 nucleotides are TGTGCCAGCAGTTTGGAGGGGCTTGGATGGACTGAAGCTTTCTTT. The encoded protein is CASSLEGLGWTEAFF.

The chain recombines TRBV19 with TRBJ1-1, with a weak D call TRBD1 (5 bases). Germline CDR1 LNHDA, CDR2 SQIVND (reference sequence). This CDR3 is built from 13 residues. V gave up 10 bases and J gave up 3 bases, with 15 bases separating them. The CDR3 here is CATQGRADTEAFF. CDR3 bases: TGTGCCACCCAGGGACGGGCGGACACTGAAGCTTTCTTT.

The V gene is TRBV5-6, the J gene TRBJ2-2; TRBD1 aligns across 7 bases. V lost 5 bases and J lost 5; bases outside the gene matches: 15. The CDR3 loop spans 17 amino acids. Germline values: CDR1 SGHDT, CDR2 YYEEEE. The CDR3 here is CASSSLDRVGSTGELFF. In DNA, the CDR3 is TGTGCCAGCAGTTCCCTAGACAGGGTCGGATCGACCGGGGAGCTGTTTTTT.

On this clone itself: Relative to the germline gene, one junction end is altered; a read error may explain this. The rearrangement links TRBV6-5 to TRBJ1-2; no reliable D call. The V gene's germline CDR1 is MNHEY and CDR2 SVGAGI. The CDR3 length is 12 residues. CDR3 bases: TGTGCCAGCAGTGACCCTAAACATGGCAACACCTTC. It translates to CASSDPKHGNTF.

The V call is TRBV7-3, the J call TRBJ2-5; D is possibly TRBD1 or TRBD2 (5 bases each). The CDR3 contains 15 residues. Germline assignment: CDR1 SGHTA and CDR2 FQGTGA. V was clipped by 0 bases and J by 4 bases, with 12 bases between them. CDR3 DNA: TGTGCCAGCAGCTTAACGGTCGGGGCGCGAGAGACCCAGTACTTC. Translating it yields CASSLTVGARETQYF.

This clone appeared once. The chain joins TRBV6-1 to TRBJ2-5; D gene unclear. The CDR3 is 14 amino acids. From germline, CDR1 is MNHNS and CDR2 SASEGT. V lost 6 bases to trimming and J lost 3 bases, with 14 bases between them. The CDR3 sequence: CASRLGPREETQYF. In nucleotides, the CDR3 is TGTGCCAGCAGGTTGGGCCCTAGGGAAGAGACCCAGTACTTC.